Listed below are T cell receptor beta chains from one sample, sequenced in a study of cytomegalovirus exposure and HLA in healthy donors. Measured with immunoSEQ multiplex PCR; TCRdb has only the in-frame clones, and not every one. The profile covers under 200,000 clones, with around 80% appearing a single time and 4.5% taken by the ten largest. The specimen sequenced was PBMCs. These TCRs come from a woman between 45 and 65 years old in good health and CMV-seropositive. Each CDR3 is given with its conserved first and last residue. The order of the fields is D gene, clone size, V gene, CDR3 length, J gene, CDR3 protein, CDR3 DNA. The D gene is left open where the match is weak. Size values are once, few and many counts, or a class for expanded clones, and some rows have none.

D: -; size: -; V: TRBV19; length: 14; J: TRBJ1-1; CDR3: CASTPGRRNTEAFF; DNA: TGTGCCAGTACCCCGGGAAGGAGGAACACTGAAGCTTTCTTT
D: TRBD1; size: -; V: TRBV19; length: 15; J: TRBJ1-2; CDR3: CASSIYGQGSGGYTF; DNA: TGTGCCAGTAGTATATACGGACAGGGATCGGGCGGCTACACCTTC
D: TRBD1; size: few; V: TRBV7-9; length: 14; J: TRBJ1-2; CDR3: CASSIGQGFYGYTF; DNA: TGTGCCAGCAGCATAGGACAGGGGTTCTATGGCTACACCTTC
D: -; size: -; V: TRBV19; length: 15; J: TRBJ1-2; CDR3: CASSIPPVAAYGYTF; DNA: TGTGCCAGTAGTATCCCCCCGGTCGCGGCCTATGGCTACACCTTC
D: -; size: once; V: TRBV7-9; length: 15; J: TRBJ1-3; CDR3: CASSFLEVSGNTIYF; DNA: TGTGCCAGCAGCTTTTTGGAGGTATCTGGAAACACCATATATTTT
D: -; size: once; V: TRBV7-2; length: 12; J: TRBJ2-5; CDR3: CASSRYQETQYF; DNA: TGTGCCAGCAGCCGGTACCAAGAGACCCAGTACTTC
D: TRBD2; size: -; V: TRBV28; length: 18; J: TRBJ2-2; CDR3: CASSTLGLAGGGTGELFF; DNA: TGTGCCAGCAGCACCCTGGGACTAGCGGGAGGAGGCACCGGGGAGCTGTTTTTT
D: -; size: few; V: TRBV7-9; length: 12; J: TRBJ1-1; CDR3: CASSLTLVEAFF; DNA: TGTGCCAGCAGCCTGACACTAGTTGAAGCTTTCTTT
D: TRBD2; size: -; V: TRBV11-2; length: 16; J: TRBJ2-5; CDR3: CASSFLASGGVETQYF; DNA: TGTGCCAGCAGCTTTCTGGCGAGCGGGGGGGTGGAGACCCAGTACTTC
D: TRBD2; size: -; V: TRBV28; length: 17; J: TRBJ2-4; CDR3: CASSFKSPSGAKNIQYF; DNA: TGTGCCAGCAGTTTTAAATCTCCGAGCGGGGCAAAAAACATTCAGTACTTC